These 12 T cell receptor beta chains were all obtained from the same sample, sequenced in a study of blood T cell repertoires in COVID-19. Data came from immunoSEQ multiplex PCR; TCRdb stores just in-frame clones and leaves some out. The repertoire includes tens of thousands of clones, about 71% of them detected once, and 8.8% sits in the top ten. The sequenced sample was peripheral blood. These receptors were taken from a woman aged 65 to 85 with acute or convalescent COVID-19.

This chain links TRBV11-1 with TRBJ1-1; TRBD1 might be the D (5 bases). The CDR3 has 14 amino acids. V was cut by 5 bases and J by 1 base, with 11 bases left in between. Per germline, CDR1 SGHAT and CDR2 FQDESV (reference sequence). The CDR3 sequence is CASSPGLQNTEAFF. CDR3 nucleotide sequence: TGTGCCAGCAGCCCGGGACTACAGAACACTGAAGCTTTCTTT.

The CDR3 spells CASSRTFSSEAFF. CDR3 coding DNA: TGTGCCAGCAGCCGGACTTTTTCATCTGAAGCTTTCTTT. The chain uses TRBV5-4 and TRBJ1-1, with D unclear. This CDR3 spans 13 amino acids. Germline V gene lookup returns CDR1 SGHNT and CDR2 YYREEE (reference sequence). V was pared by 4 bases and J by 6 bases, with 13 bases between.

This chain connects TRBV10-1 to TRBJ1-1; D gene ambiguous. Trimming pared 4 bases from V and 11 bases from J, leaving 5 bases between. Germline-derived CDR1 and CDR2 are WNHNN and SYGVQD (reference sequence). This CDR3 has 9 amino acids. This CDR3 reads CASSGEAFF. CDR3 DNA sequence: TGCGCCAGCAGTGGTGAGGCTTTCTTT.

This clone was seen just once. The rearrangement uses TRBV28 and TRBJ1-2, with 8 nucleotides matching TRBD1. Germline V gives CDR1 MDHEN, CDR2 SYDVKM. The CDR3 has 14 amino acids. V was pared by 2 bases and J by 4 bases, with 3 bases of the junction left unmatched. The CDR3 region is CASSLVGQGYGYTF. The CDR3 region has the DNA TGTGCCAGCAGTTTAGTTGGACAGGGCTATGGCTACACCTTC.

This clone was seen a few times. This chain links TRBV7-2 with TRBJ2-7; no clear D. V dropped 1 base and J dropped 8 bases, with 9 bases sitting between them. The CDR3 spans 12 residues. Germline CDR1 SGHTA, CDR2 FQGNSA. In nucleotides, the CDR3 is TGTGCCAGCAGCTTAGGGTCGTCTAAGCAGTACTTC. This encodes CASSLGSSKQYF. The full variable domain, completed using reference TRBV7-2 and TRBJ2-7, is GAGVSQSPSNKVTEKGKDVELRCDPISGHTALYWYRQSLGQGLEFLIYFQGNSAPDKSGLPSDRFSAERTGGSVSTLTIQRTQQEDSAVYLCASSLGSSKQYFGPGTRLTVT.

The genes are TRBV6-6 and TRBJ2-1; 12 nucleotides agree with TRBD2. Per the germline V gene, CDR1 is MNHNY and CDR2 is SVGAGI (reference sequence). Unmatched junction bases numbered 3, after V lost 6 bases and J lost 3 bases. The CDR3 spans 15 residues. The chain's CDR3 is CASSLAGGLYNEQFF. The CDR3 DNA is TGTGCCAGCAGCCTAGCGGGGGGGCTCTACAATGAGCAGTTCTTC.

The DNA of the CDR3 is TGTGCCAGCAGCGGGGACAGGGAAAAATCCGAGCAGTACTTC. Translation gives CASSGDREKSEQYF. This chain uses TRBV7-9 with TRBJ2-7; 9 bases map to TRBD1. V lost 5 bases and J lost 6; bases outside the gene matches: 8. The CDR3 consists of 14 residues. The V gene's germline CDR1 is SEHNR and CDR2 FQNEAQ (reference sequence).

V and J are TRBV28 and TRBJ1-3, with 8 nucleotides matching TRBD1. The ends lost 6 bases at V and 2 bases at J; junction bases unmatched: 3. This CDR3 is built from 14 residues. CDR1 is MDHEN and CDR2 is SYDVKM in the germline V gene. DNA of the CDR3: TGTGCCAGCAGCGGGACAGGACCTGGAAACACCATATATTTT. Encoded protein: CASSGTGPGNTIYF.

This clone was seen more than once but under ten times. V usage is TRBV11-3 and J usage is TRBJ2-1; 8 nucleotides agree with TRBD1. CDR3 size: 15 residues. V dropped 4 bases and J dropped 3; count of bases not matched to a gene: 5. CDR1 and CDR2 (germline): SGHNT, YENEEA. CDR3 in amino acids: CASSSGTGSYNEQFF. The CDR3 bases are TGTGCCAGCAGCTCCGGGACAGGTAGCTACAATGAGCAGTTCTTC.

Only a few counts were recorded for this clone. In nucleotides, the CDR3 is TGTGCCAGCAGCTCACCGGGACTAGCGGAACAAGAGACCCAGTACTTC. Translated: CASSSPGLAEQETQYF. This rearrangement joins TRBV5-4 to TRBJ2-5; TRBD2 aligns across 11 bases. The V gene's germline CDR1 is SGHNT and CDR2 YYREEE (reference sequence). V lost 3 bases, J lost 2 bases, and 6 bases stayed unmatched. There are 16 residues in the CDR3.

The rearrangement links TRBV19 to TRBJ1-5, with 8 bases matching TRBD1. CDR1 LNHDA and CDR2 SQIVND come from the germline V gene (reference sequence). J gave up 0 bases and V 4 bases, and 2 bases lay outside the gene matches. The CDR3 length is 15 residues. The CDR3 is CASSRQGYSNQPQHF. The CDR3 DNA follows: TGTGCCAGTAGTAGACAGGGGTATAGCAATCAGCCCCAGCATTTT.

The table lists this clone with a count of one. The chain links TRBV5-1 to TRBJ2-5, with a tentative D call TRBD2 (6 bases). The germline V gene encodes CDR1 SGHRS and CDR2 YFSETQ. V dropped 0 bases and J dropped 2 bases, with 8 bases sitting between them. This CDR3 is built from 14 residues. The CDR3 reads CASSLGSGQETQYF. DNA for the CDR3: TGCGCCAGCAGCTTGGGTAGCGGACAAGAGACCCAGTACTTC.